This T cell receptor (beta chain) was obtained from a study of PD-1 blockade in classical Hodgkin lymphoma. Study as a whole: Patients in the cohort were put on intravenous nivolumab, 3 mg/kg every 2 weeks.

The CDR3 length is 12 residues. Trimming took off 1 base at V and 6 bases at J, with 5 bases between the two ends. CDR1 is SGHTS, CDR2 YDEGEE, per germline. Study outcomes and limitations: It was among complete responders that baseline diversity resembled that of newly diagnosed patients. Compared with baseline, CD4+ but not CD8+ TCR diversity had risen significantly by C4D1.

Assay: immunoSEQ multiplex PCR; the TCRdb copy retains only in-frame clones and omits some. The sample has around 60,000 clones, more than 90% seen once; the top ten hold 8%. Time point in this sample: cycle 4 day 1 (C4D1), after more than 5 weeks of nivolumab. Relapses following autologous stem cell transplantation were seen in all patients, with brentuximab vedotin exposure varying. As concerns this clone: The antigen is unknown.

This TCR was sampled from a human donor with classical Hodgkin lymphoma. The J gene is TRBJ1-5, the V gene TRBV5-8, with D uncertain. The sample was peripheral blood mononuclear cells (PBMCs), taken before the fourth cycle of nivolumab. CDR3 DNA: TGTGCCAGCAGCTTGACGGGTCAGCCCCAGCATTTT. Translating it yields CASSLTGQPQHF.